This is a list of T cell receptor beta chains from one sample in a study of T cell clonotyping in hematopoietic cell transplantation. Measured with immunoSEQ multiplex PCR; TCRdb has only the in-frame clones, and not every one. The sample records about 69,000 clones, 94% being singletons. What was sequenced was peripheral blood mononuclear cells. These receptor sequences come from a man aged 50 or older in good health. Some clones in this sample may be carry-over from other donors' samples. CDR3s include the opening cysteine and the closing phenylalanine or tryptophan. The order of the fields is CDR3 length, D gene, J gene, clone size, V gene, CDR3 protein, CDR3 DNA. D genes are given only for firm matches. Clone size, where shown, is once, few, many, or a class for clones that have expanded.

>14|.|TRBJ1-1|once|TRBV28
CASRIMSRRTEAFF
TGTGCCAGCCGAATAATGTCGCGGAGAACTGAAGCTTTCTTT
>14|TRBD1|TRBJ1-6|.|TRBV4-1
CASSSNRGVSPLHF
TGCGCCAGCAGCTCAAACAGGGGGGTTTCACCCCTCCACTTT
>16|.|TRBJ2-3|.|TRBV2
CARTRGQGAGTDTQYF
TGTGCCAGGACCCGCGGGCAGGGCGCCGGGACAGATACGCAGTATTTT
>17|.|TRBJ1-3|once|TRBV11-2
CASSLGHRDSSGNTIYF
TGTGCCAGCAGCTTAGGTCACAGGGATAGCTCTGGAAACACCATATATTTT
>13|.|TRBJ1-3|.|TRBV19
CASKRDTQGTIYF
TGTGCCAGTAAGCGGGACACCCAAGGCACCATATATTTT
>17|TRBD2|TRBJ2-3|.|TRBV7-3
CASSLADIAGATDTQYF
TGTGCCAGCAGCTTAGCGGACATAGCGGGAGCCACAGATACGCAGTATTTT
>14|.|TRBJ2-7|.|TRBV10-3
CAISESTRPYEQYF
TGTGCCATCAGTGAGTCGACCCGTCCCTACGAGCAGTACTTC
>13|TRBD1|TRBJ2-1|once|TRBV15
CATSRETGAEQFF
TGTGCCACCAGCAGGGAAACAGGGGCCGAGCAGTTCTTC
>17|TRBD1|TRBJ1-4|.|TRBV5-6
CASSLAPDRGYSEKLFF
TGTGCCAGCAGCTTGGCCCCAGACAGGGGATACAGTGAAAAACTGTTTTTT
>15|.|TRBJ1-3|.|TRBV2
CASRGRHLSGNTIYF
TGTGCCAGCAGGGGGCGACATCTCTCTGGAAACACCATATATTTT
>12|.|TRBJ2-7|once|TRBV9
CASSEGTGEQYF
TGTGCCAGCAGCGAGGGGACGGGGGAGCAGTACTTC
>16|TRBD2|TRBJ2-1|.|TRBV4-2
CASSQDLAGYYNEQFF
TGTGCCAGCAGCCAAGATCTAGCGGGGTACTACAATGAGCAGTTCTTC
>20|.|TRBJ2-6|once|TRBV18
CASSRVTGHLRFSGANVLTF
TGTGCCAGCTCACGAGTGACGGGACACCTGCGCTTCTCTGGGGCCAACGTCCTGACTTTC
>13|TRBD1|TRBJ2-3|.|TRBV7-2
CASSPQPGQTQYF
TGTGCCAGCAGCCCTCAACCGGGACAGACGCAGTATTTT
>13|.|TRBJ2-2|.|TRBV28
CASSLRAPGELFF
TGTGCCAGCAGCCTCAGGGCCCCCGGGGAGCTGTTTTTT
>13|.|TRBJ2-4|.|TRBV11-3
CASSFEERAIQYF
TGTGCCAGCAGCTTTGAGGAGAGGGCCATTCAGTACTTC
>13|.|TRBJ1-5|.|TRBV11-2
CASSLGPNQPQHF
TGTGCCAGCAGCTTAGGACCAAATCAGCCCCAGCATTTT
>15|.|TRBJ2-7|.|TRBV5-1
CASSLEVGQTYEQYF
TGCGCCAGCAGCTTGGAGGTTGGCCAGACCTACGAGCAGTACTTC
>11|.|TRBJ1-4|.|TRBV20-1
CSAREGEKLFF
TGCAGTGCTAGAGAAGGCGAAAAACTGTTTTTT
>16|.|TRBJ1-5|.|TRBV18
CASSPSSLYSNQPQHF
TGTGCCAGCTCACCATCTAGCCTCTATAGCAATCAGCCCCAGCATTTT
>14|.|TRBJ1-5|.|TRBV28
CASTWDGSREPQHF
TGTGCCAGCACTTGGGACGGCTCAAGAGAGCCCCAGCATTTT
>15|TRBD2|TRBJ2-1|.|TRBV19
CASSPGLAVALEQFF
TGTGCCAGTAGTCCGGGACTAGCGGTAGCTCTGGAGCAGTTCTTC
>15|.|TRBJ2-3|.|TRBV14
CASSQDPRGTDTQYF
TGTGCCAGCAGCCAAGATCCCAGGGGCACAGATACGCAGTATTTT
>16|TRBD2|TRBJ2-1|.|TRBV7-6
CASSLVAGEGYNEQFF
TGTGCCAGCAGCTTAGTGGCGGGAGAGGGATACAATGAGCAGTTCTTC
>14|.|TRBJ2-7|.|TRBV30
CAWSVGVLAYEQYF
TGTGCCTGGAGTGTTGGGGTCCTAGCCTACGAGCAGTACTTC
>14|TRBD1|TRBJ1-1|.|TRBV7-2
CASSLAQGHTEAFF
TGTGCCAGCAGCTTAGCACAGGGGCACACTGAAGCTTTCTTT